The subject of this entry is one T cell receptor (beta chain). Its antigen is undetermined. The data belong to a study of CD8 T cells in Susac syndrome. General study findings and limits: That the number of individuals in its TCR sequencing and HLA analysis was relatively small was acknowledged by the study.

The RNA, about 0.45 to 1 ug, was put through reverse transcription using random hexamers. Coverage of TCR beta CDR3 amplification by immunoSEQ multiplex PCR extended to 54 Vbeta and 13 Jbeta. TCRdb re-analysed the immunoSEQ multiplex PCR reads in MiXCR, keeping a single row per CDR3 protein. Among around 140,000 distinct CDR3 sequences listed, 95% were seen once. Sequencing targeted TCR beta in T cells from blood (CD8+ and CD4+). Germline V CDR1 and CDR2: MNHEY, SVGAGI. This CDR3 is built from 15 residues. The germline V and J ends were trimmed by 2 bases and 2 bases, with 12 bases remaining between them.

The TCR sequence derives from a human donor with Susac syndrome. The sequenced material came from CD4+ T cells from PBMCs. This chain uses TRBV6-5 with TRBJ2-5; no reliable D call. The CDR3 protein is CASSYPYAIQETQYF. DNA for the CDR3: TGTGCCAGCAGTTACCCCTATGCCATACAAGAGACCCAGTACTTC.